This TCR beta chain comes out of a study of cytomegalovirus exposure and HLA in healthy donors. Study-wide results and caveats: Reportedly, a later analysis found an Asian-associated ancestry cluster had fewer N-insertions than the approximately 670-donor mean. Most TCR beta V segments were productive about 87% or about 30% of the time in an earlier analysis. At a 0.05 false discovery rate, a later analysis found 18,000 or so TCR beta sequences to be associated with HLA alleles.

The PCR had 60 Vbeta and 13 Jbeta primers. The table came from immunoSEQ multiplex PCR; TCRdb's copy has only in-frame clones and leaves some out. The table shows roughly 73,000 clones, with 65% to 80% occurring only once. In the case of this clone: Its specificity is unknown.

In nominal health when sampled, donors likely had unrecorded immune exposures nonetheless. Germline V gene sequence: CDR1 LGHNA, CDR2 YSLEER. Trimming took 2 bases from V and 6 from J, leaving 13 bases between them. The CDR3 contains 15 residues. The J gene is TRBJ1-4, the V gene TRBV4-3; the D gene is possibly TRBD1 (6 bases). This receptor was obtained from a man between 65 and 85 years old in good health and CMV-seronegative. Sequenced input: PBMCs. CDR3 DNA sequence: TGCGCCAGCAGCCAAACTAGGGGGTCGGATGAAAAACTGTTTTTT. This sequence encodes CASSQTRGSDEKLFF.